The T cell receptor (beta chain) under discussion was sequenced for a study of cytomegalovirus exposure and HLA in healthy donors. For the study at large: For the roughly 400 genotyped donors, 81% fell within the Caucasian-associated ancestry cluster.

Primers: 60 Vbeta forward and 13 Jbeta reverse. Using immunoSEQ multiplex PCR, the repertoire was profiled, and TCRdb retains in-frame clones only, with some absent. The sample carries 95,000 to 150,000 clones, less than 65% recorded once. As concerns this clone: No antigen is known for it.

Trimming removed 1 base at V and 0 bases at J, with 11 bases between. The CDR3 runs 16 residues. Germline lookup yields CDR1 SNHLY and CDR2 FYNNEI. Broader study findings: Presence/absence results assume similar sequencing depth per donor, which may not hold.

The sequenced sample consisted of PBMCs. V gene TRBV2 combines with J gene TRBJ2-3; D ambiguous. This sequence originates from a man aged 40-49 years in good health and CMV-seropositive. In nucleotides, the CDR3 is TGTGCCAGCAGTGAAGTTCCGTCAACTAGCACAGATACGCAGTATTTT. Amino acid sequence: CASSEVPSTSTDTQYF. The full variable domain, with the rest looked up from reference TRBV2 and TRBJ2-3, is EPEVTQTPSHQVTQMGQEVILRCVPISNHLYFYWYRQILGQKVEFLVSFYNNEISEKSEIFDDQFSVERPDGSNFTLKIRSTKLEDSAMYFCASSEVPSTSTDTQYFGPGTRLTVL.